The 28 T cell receptor beta chains given below trace back to one sample, sequenced in a study of beta chain features in type 1 diabetes (dated by TCRdb to the late 2010s). The method was the immunoSEQ multiplex PCR assay. All of the isolated RNA was reverse transcribed with the High Capacity cDNA Reverse Transcription Kit, so expressed TCRB transcripts were sequenced. The table comes from immuneACCESS by way of TCRdb, which keeps in-frame sequences with V and J called. Part of the clones is missing from these tables; in studies checked, under half for an unresolved V gene and the rest for unknown reasons. Recorded for this sample are 130,000 to 150,000 clones; more than 9% of them occurred a single time. The ten top clones hold about 1.3% of the sample. Sequenced: naive CD4+ T cells from blood. Explained via the paper, the cell subset or site label denotes: true naive CD4+ T cells. Receptors were obtained from a man between 18 and 35 years old in good health.

The chain carries TRBV14 and TRBJ2-3, with 11 bases identical to TRBD2. CDR1 is SGHDN and CDR2 is FVKESK in the germline V gene. The trim removed 5 bases at V and 5 bases at J, leaving 6 bases unmatched. The CDR3 is 15 residues long. Written as DNA, the CDR3 is TGTGCCAGCAGCGAACCGGGACTAGCGGTAGATACGCAGTATTTT. Amino acids: CASSEPGLAVDTQYF.

This clone has only a few counts. The genes are TRBV2 and TRBJ2-7; maybe TRBD2 (5 bases). The CDR3 sequence is 14 residues long. The germline V gene has CDR1 SNHLY and CDR2 FYNNEI. V lost 1 base and J 9 bases, leaving 16 bases between the germline ends. CDR3 amino acids: CASSEDAGRLRQYF. The CDR3 nucleotides are TGTGCCAGCAGTGAAGATGCTGGAAGACTACGGCAGTACTTC.

This clone has more than one count but fewer than ten. J is TRBJ1-2 and V is TRBV18; no reliable D call. The CDR3 extends over 12 amino acids. Germline V gene data show CDR1 as KGHSH and CDR2 as LQKENI. Trimming removed 8 bases at V and 0 bases at J, with 7 bases between. The CDR3: CASGTTNYGYTF. The CDR3 coding sequence is TGTGCCAGCGGCACCACTAACTATGGCTACACCTTC.

This clone occurred many times. The CDR3 here is CASSGTGGAGTEAFF. The CDR3 DNA sequence: TGCGCCAGCAGCGGGACAGGGGGCGCGGGGACTGAAGCTTTCTTT. The rearrangement joins TRBV5-1 to TRBJ1-1; 12 nucleotides match TRBD1. Germline V gives CDR1 SGHRS, CDR2 YFSETQ. Losses at the gene ends were 4 bases for V and 5 bases for J; bases not matched to a gene: 6. There are 15 residues in the CDR3.

The chain recombines TRBV7-3 with TRBJ2-2; 9 positions agree with TRBD1. In germline, CDR1 is SGHTA, CDR2 FQGTGA. The CDR3 covers 13 residues. V dropped 8 bases and J dropped 7; count of bases not matched to a gene: 5. CDR3 sequence reads: CASGTGSLGELFF. The CDR3 region has the DNA TGTGCCAGCGGGACAGGGTCCCTCGGGGAGCTGTTTTTT.

The J gene is TRBJ2-5, the V gene TRBV15; tentative D call: TRBD2 (6 bases). In germline, CDR1 is LNHNV, CDR2 YYDKDF (reference sequence). V was cut by 6 bases and J by 5 bases, with 13 bases left in between. The CDR3 length is 13 residues. The CDR3 region is CATSKRLGETQYF. The DNA for the CDR3 is TGTGCCACCAGTAAACGACTAGGGGAGACCCAGTACTTC. The full variable domain, in which reference TRBV15 and TRBJ2-5 provide the parts outside the CDR3, is DAMVIQNPRYQVTQFGKPVTLSCSQTLNHNVMYWYQQKSSQAPKLLFHYYDKDFNNEADTPDNFQSRRPNTSFCFLDIRSPGLGDTAMYLCATSKRLGETQYFGPGTRLLVL.

This clone was seen only a few times. The chain has TRBV19 and TRBJ1-6; 9 nucleotides line up with TRBD1. With V trimmed by 5 bases and J by 11 bases, 4 bases remained unmatched. Germline values: CDR1 LNHDA, CDR2 SQIVND (reference sequence). The CDR3 spans 13 residues. In DNA form, the CDR3 reads TGTGCCAGTAGTTTGGACAGGGGAGCACCCCTCCACTTT. Residues: CASSLDRGAPLHF.

The sample holds many counts of this clone. The chain carries TRBV29-1 and TRBJ2-3; TRBD1 might be the D (6 bases). Germline lookup yields CDR1 SQVTM and CDR2 ANQGSEA. This CDR3 has 13 amino acids. The ends were cut back, 6 bases at V and 1 base at J, with 11 bases in the middle. The CDR3 loop reads CSVRGGGTDTQYF. The CDR3 bases are TGCAGCGTCAGGGGTGGAGGCACAGATACGCAGTATTTT.

This clone was detected a few times. V and J are TRBV4-3 and TRBJ2-2; no firm D call. The CDR3 is 18 residues long. Trimming stripped 3 bases from V and 2 bases from J, with 19 bases between. Germline V gene data show CDR1 as LGHNA and CDR2 as YSLEER. The CDR3 DNA is TGCGCCAGCAGCCACAAAGCGTCCAGCCCCCATAACACCGGGGAGCTGTTTTTT. Encoded protein: CASSHKASSPHNTGELFF.

This clone was seen more than once but under ten times. The chain carries TRBV7-2 and TRBJ2-4; 11 nucleotides align to TRBD2. CDR3 length: 16 residues. The trim removed 5 bases at V and 6 bases at J, leaving 9 bases unmatched. Germline-derived CDR1 and CDR2 are SGHTA and FQGNSA. In nucleotides, the CDR3 is TGTGCCAGCAGCCTTAAACTAGCGGGGGCCTTAAACATTCAGTACTTC. This codes for CASSLKLAGALNIQYF.

A few counts support this clone. The J gene is TRBJ2-3, the V gene TRBV30; D may be TRBD1 (5 bases). Germline CDR1 and CDR2: GTSNPN and SVGIG (reference sequence). This CDR3 comprises 13 residues. Trimming pared 2 bases from V and 2 bases from J, leaving 8 bases between. The CDR3 here is CAWSNRYTDTQYF. CDR3 sequence (DNA): TGTGCCTGGAGTAACAGGTACACAGATACGCAGTATTTT.

This clone was detected only a few times. The V call is TRBV11-2, the J call TRBJ2-7, with D possibly matching TRBD2 (6 bases). V was clipped by 5 bases and J by 3 bases, with 20 bases between them. This CDR3 has 16 residues. Germline V gives CDR1 SGHAT, CDR2 FQNNGV. The CDR3 coding sequence is TGTGCCAGCAGCCCTCGGAGGGTCTCAGCCCACTACGAGCAGTACTTC. This gives the protein CASSPRRVSAHYEQYF.

The chain is built from TRBV18 and TRBJ1-2, with D perhaps TRBD1 (6 bases). V lost 3 bases to trimming and J lost 2 bases, with 16 bases between them. This CDR3 comprises 16 residues. The germline V gene has CDR1 KGHSH and CDR2 LQKENI. CDR3 sequence reads: CASSPSTGLTNYGYTF. The CDR3 bases are TGTGCCAGCTCACCCTCAACAGGGTTGACAAACTATGGCTACACCTTC.

This clone was detected a few times. The chain recombines TRBV5-1 with TRBJ2-2; TRBD1 matches at 8 bases. V trimming: 3 bases; J trimming: 7 bases; junction bases outside the gene matches: 11. This CDR3 comprises 16 residues. CDR1 is SGHRS and CDR2 is YFSETQ in the germline V gene. CDR3 bases: TGCGCCAGCAGCTCTTTCAGGGGGCAAGATGACGGGGAGCTGTTTTTT. It specifies CASSSFRGQDDGELFF.

A few counts support this clone. J is TRBJ1-2 and V is TRBV10-3, with 10 bases lining up with TRBD1. V lost 9 bases and J lost 2; bases outside the gene matches: 3. The CDR3 runs 13 residues. Per germline, CDR1 ENHRY and CDR2 SYGVKD. CDR3 nucleotides: TGTGCCATGAGACAGGGGGCGAACTATGGCTACACCTTC. This translates into CAMRQGANYGYTF.

This clone appeared many times. Germline is not matched at one junction end, which may reflect a read error. The chain joins TRBV23-1 to TRBJ2-4, with 9 bases that match TRBD1. TRBV23-1 is an ORF, with its function uncertain. The CDR3 length is 11 residues. CDR3 residues: CASSQWTGVDF. The CDR3 DNA reads TGCGCCAGCAGTCAATGGACAGGGGTGGACTTC.

There are a few counts of this clone. V and J are TRBV7-9 and TRBJ1-3; the D gene is possibly TRBD1 (5 bases). V was shortened by 11 bases and J by 4 bases, with 18 bases between the two germline ends. The germline CDR1 and CDR2 sequences are SEHNR and FQNEAQ (reference sequence). The CDR3 is 14 residues long. The CDR3 sequence: CALDGGTFGNTIYF. CDR3 DNA sequence: TGTGCCCTTGACGGGGGAACGTTCGGAAACACCATATATTTT.

The V gene is TRBV25-1, the J gene TRBJ1-3; no definite D call. Deletions cut 6 bases from V and 0 bases from J, with 6 bases between. The CDR3 sequence is 13 residues long. The germline V gene encodes CDR1 MGHDK and CDR2 SYGVNS. CDR3 sequence: CASSVPSGNTIYF. The CDR3 DNA reads as TGTGCCAGCAGCGTTCCCTCTGGAAACACCATATATTTT. Together with reference TRBV25-1 and TRBJ1-3, the CDR3 gives the full variable domain: EADIYQTPRYLVIGTGKKITLECSQTMGHDKMYWYQQDPGMELHLIHYSYGVNSTEKGDLSSESTVSRIRTEHFPLTLESARPSHTSQYLCASSVPSGNTIYFGEGSWLTVV.

The chain recombines TRBV28 with TRBJ2-7; D remains unclear. Germline V gene lookup returns CDR1 MDHEN and CDR2 SYDVKM. This CDR3 has 12 amino acids. Trimming took off 5 bases at V and 2 bases at J, with 7 bases between the two ends. CDR3 sequence: CASSPSPYEQYF. CDR3 bases: TGTGCCAGCAGTCCGTCCCCCTACGAGCAGTACTTC.

This clone was recorded a few times. This rearrangement joins TRBV2 to TRBJ2-2; 10 positions agree with TRBD1. The CDR3 extends over 14 amino acids. From germline, CDR1 is SNHLY and CDR2 FYNNEI. V lost 11 bases and J lost 5; bases outside the gene matches: 8. This CDR3 reads CASAGTGETGELFF. The DNA of the CDR3 is TGTGCCTCGGCCGGGACAGGGGAAACCGGGGAGCTGTTTTTT.

The chain employs TRBV11-2 and TRBJ2-6, with 10 bases identical to TRBD1. After removal of 5 bases from V and 1 base from J, the junction contained 8 bases not matched to a gene. CDR1 is SGHAT and CDR2 is FQNNGV in the germline V gene. This CDR3 contains 18 residues. The CDR3 spells CASSLRDRGTSGANVLTF. The DNA for the CDR3 is TGTGCCAGCAGCCTGCGGGACAGGGGAACTTCTGGGGCCAACGTCCTGACTTTC.

The V call is TRBV5-1, the J call TRBJ1-1, with 7 bases that match TRBD1. V trimming: 6 bases; J trimming: 3 bases; junction bases outside the gene matches: 5. The CDR3 length is 13 residues. The germline CDR1 and CDR2 sequences are SGHRS and YFSETQ. Here the CDR3 reads CASTIDRDTEAFF. For the CDR3, the DNA is TGCGCCAGCACCATTGACAGGGACACTGAAGCTTTCTTT.

This clone was picked up a small number of times. The gene calls are TRBV4-2 and TRBJ2-4; 12 bases fit TRBD2. The CDR3 runs 22 residues. The V segment lost 0 bases and the J segment 0 bases; nucleotides outside the gene matches: 15. The germline V gene has CDR1 LGHNA and CDR2 YNFKEQ. DNA for the CDR3: TGTGCCAGCAGCCAAGAAGCTTTCCGGACTAGCGGGGTTTCTCTAGCCAAAAACATTCAGTACTTC. Protein sequence: CASSQEAFRTSGVSLAKNIQYF.

The rearrangement joins TRBV7-2 to TRBJ2-3; D might be TRBD1 (6 bases). Germline V gene lookup returns CDR1 SGHTA and CDR2 FQGNSA. V shed 0 bases and J shed 4 bases, with 8 bases lying between them. The CDR3 has 14 amino acids. The CDR3 protein is CASSLAGAADTQYF. CDR3 coding DNA: TGTGCCAGCAGCTTAGCGGGGGCGGCAGATACGCAGTATTTT.

This clone was recorded many times. The chain employs TRBV10-3 and TRBJ2-3, with 7 bases identical to TRBD1. V shed 10 bases, J shed 4 bases, and the junction held 5 bases outside the gene matches. The CDR3 contains 12 residues. Germline V gene lookup returns CDR1 ENHRY and CDR2 SYGVKD. CDR3 in DNA: TGTGCCACCGGGACAGAGCCAGATACGCAGTATTTT. The encoded protein is CATGTEPDTQYF.

The genes are TRBV7-8 and TRBJ2-6; D is perhaps TRBD2 (5 bases). Between the trimmed V and J ends, which lost 5 bases and 0 bases, there was a span of 20 bases. Per the germline V gene, CDR1 is SGHVS and CDR2 is FQNEAQ. The CDR3 loop spans 19 amino acids. CDR3 residues: CASSRRTYSPLSGANVLTF. Written as DNA, the CDR3 is TGTGCCAGCAGCCGCCGGACTTATTCCCCACTCTCTGGGGCCAACGTCCTGACTTTC.

A remark on this clone: The same CDR3 arises from other DNA sequences in this sample as well. This chain links TRBV9 with TRBJ2-3; D perhaps matches TRBD2 (6 bases). With 2 bases removed from V and 0 bases from J, the gap between germline ends came to 7 bases. This CDR3 comprises 14 residues. Germline assignment: CDR1 SGDLS and CDR2 YYNGEE. CDR3 region: CASSVGTSTDTQYF. The CDR3 region has the DNA TGTGCCAGCAGCGTGGGGACTAGCACAGATACGCAGTATTTT.

CDR3 protein: CASGSIRAGLDTQYF. The DNA of the CDR3 is TGTGCCAGCGGCTCCATTAGGGCGGGTTTGGATACGCAGTATTTT. The rearrangement joins TRBV5-4 to TRBJ2-3; tentatively, D is TRBD2 (5 bases). V was clipped by 7 bases and J by 6 bases, with 21 bases between them. The CDR3 spans 15 residues. The V gene's germline CDR1 is SGHNT and CDR2 YYREEE (reference sequence).